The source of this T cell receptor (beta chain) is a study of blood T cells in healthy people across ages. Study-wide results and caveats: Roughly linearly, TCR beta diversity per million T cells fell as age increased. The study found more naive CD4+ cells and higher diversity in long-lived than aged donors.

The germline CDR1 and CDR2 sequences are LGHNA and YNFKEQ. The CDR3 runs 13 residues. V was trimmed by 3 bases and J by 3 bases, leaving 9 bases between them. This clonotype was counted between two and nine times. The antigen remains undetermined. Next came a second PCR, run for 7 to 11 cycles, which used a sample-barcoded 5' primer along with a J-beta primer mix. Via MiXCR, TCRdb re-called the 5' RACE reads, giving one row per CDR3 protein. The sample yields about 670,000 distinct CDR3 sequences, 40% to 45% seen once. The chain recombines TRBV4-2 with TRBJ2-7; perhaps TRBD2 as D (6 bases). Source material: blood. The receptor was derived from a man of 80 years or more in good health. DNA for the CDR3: TGTGCCAGCAGCCACCCCGGGAGCTACGAGCAGTACTTC. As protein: CASSHPGSYEQYF.